This T cell receptor beta chain was found in a study of T cell responses to AZD1222 COVID-19 vaccine. The overall study: Second doses were pooled across both intervals (about 4 or about 12 weeks).

This table comes from immunoSEQ multiplex PCR, and its TCRdb copy is limited to in-frame clones, with some not included. Of 150,000 to 200,000 clones in the sample, about nine tenths were seen once. This clone was seen only a few times. The target antigen is unknown. Findings and limits, study-wide: There were repertoire samples only from the period after the peak T cell response. Vaccination with two AZD1222 doses was followed by a rise in Spike-specific TCR breadth and depth. CD4 TCRs linked to vaccination spanned spike, dominating at 160-218 and 743-854.

The CDR3 extends over 16 amino acids. V gave up 4 bases and J gave up 4 bases, with 20 bases separating them. Germline V gene lookup returns CDR1 SGHDN and CDR2 FVKESK. This sequence originates from an adult in good health. The sample here was peripheral blood, taken on day 0 of AZD1222 vaccination. The chain carries TRBV14 and TRBJ2-7, with D unclear. CDR3 sequence: CASSPIPATSEYEQYF. The DNA of the CDR3 is TGTGCCAGCAGCCCCATCCCGGCCACTTCAGAGTACGAGCAGTACTTC.